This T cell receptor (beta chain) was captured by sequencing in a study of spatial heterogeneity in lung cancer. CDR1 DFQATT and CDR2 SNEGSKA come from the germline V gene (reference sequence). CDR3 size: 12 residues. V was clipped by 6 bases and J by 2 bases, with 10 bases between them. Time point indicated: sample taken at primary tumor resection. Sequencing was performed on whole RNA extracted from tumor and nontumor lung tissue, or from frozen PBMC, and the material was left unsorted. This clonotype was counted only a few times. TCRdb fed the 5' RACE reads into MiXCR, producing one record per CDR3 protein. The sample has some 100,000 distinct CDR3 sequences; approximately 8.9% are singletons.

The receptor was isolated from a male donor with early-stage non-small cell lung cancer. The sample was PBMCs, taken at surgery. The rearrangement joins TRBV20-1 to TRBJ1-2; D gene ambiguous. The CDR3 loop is CSAEGGNYGYTF. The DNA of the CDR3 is TGCAGTGCCGAGGGAGGGAACTATGGCTACACCTTC.